This record covers a single T cell receptor (beta chain). Germline CDR1 SQVTM, CDR2 ANQGSEA. The CDR3 runs to 14 residues. TCRdb reanalyzed the 5' RACE reads and collapses them to one entry per CDR3 protein, without DNA. Here the sample table reports hundreds of thousands of distinct CDR3 sequences. The sample originates from a study of T cells expressing NK-cell markers. Study context: TCR beta repertoires came from sorted CD3+CD56+NKG2C+, CD3+CD56+NKG2C- and CD3+CD56-NKG2C+ T cells.

The chain joins TRBV29-1 to TRBJ2-1; TCRdb designates TRBD2, a call that cannot be tested without DNA. Sequenced input: blood T cells: a sorted CD56 or NKG2C T cell subset, CD4+ or CD8+ T cells, or bulk PBMC T cells (not recorded which). This sequence originates from a woman aged 18 to 75 in good health. CDR3 loop: CSVVPSGRPNEQFF.